This T cell receptor beta chain stems from a study of blood T cell repertoires in COVID-19 (dated by TCRdb to the early 2020s). Context from the whole study: Samples from collaborators originated in the United States, Italy and Spain and spanned both the acute and convalescent phases of COVID-19. The prospective study material was composed of cDNA or gDNA derived from T cells, B-cell-depleted T cells, or PBMCs. The repertoires were released in a freely available public database intended as a resource for research on the immune response to SARS-CoV-2. Nearly every sample came with metadata listing a de-identified subject ID, COVID-19 status, age in years and sex. Samples came from the ongoing ImmuneRACE study (first 160 participants) plus 1,254 subjects from 6 global collaborators. Where available, HLA class I and class II types were taken from metadata supplied by the sample provider and were not determined by assay-based typing. Subjects who had been exposed to COVID-19, were actively infected with it, or had recovered from it provided the deeply sampled blood TCRbeta repertoires that made up the dataset. Broad study findings and their caveats: How much clinical and demographic metadata was included differed by source and by participant, and the metadata was provided uncurated.

TCRbeta CDR3 regions were amplified from genomic DNA by means of the immunoSEQ Assay, a bias-controlled multiplex PCR. As for the authors' bioinformatics: The number of nucleated cells in each sample was estimated from the amplification of reference gene primers within the assay. To quantify the absolute abundance of each unique TCRbeta CDR3 rearrangement, sequence reads were collapsed and filtered. For each sample, productive Simpson clonality was calculated as the square root of Simpson's diversity index across productive rearrangements. The immuneACCESS repertoire file appears here via TCRdb, limited to in-frame rearrangements. These files lack a portion of the clones; in checked studies, under half of the deficit traces to unresolved V genes, and the cause of the others is not known. That table furnishes V, J and clone size, whereas the DNA furnished D and trimming. Within this sample are 37,000 or so clones, with about 84% of them counted one time only. Less than 30% of the sample is held by the ten biggest clonotypes.

On this clone itself: There is no known antigen for this receptor. Base-call qualities are not available, and no considerably larger clone is one nucleotide away.

The collaborating institutions used their own protocols to collect whole blood in K2EDTA tubes. For TCRbeta analysis, collaborators shipped samples in one of three forms: frozen whole blood, isolated PBMCs, or DNA extracted from either of those sample types. Between the V and J ends, shortened by 0 bases and 2 bases respectively, the junction contains 8 bases. The CDR3 contains 14 residues, cysteine and phenylalanine counted. Left in the record is the CDR3 DNA by itself, 42 bases read in frame from the first base. In the germline V gene, CDR1 corresponds to SGHDT and CDR2 to YYEEEE. Sequencing was carried out using peripheral blood. In this chain, TRBV5-6 is recombined with TRBJ1-2; the D gene is perhaps TRBD1, from 6 matching bases. The source of this sequence is a man older than 75 with active or convalescent COVID-19. For the CDR3, the sequence is CASSLVTGNYGYTF. The DNA sequence reads TGTGCCAGCAGCTTGGTCACAGGGAACTATGGCTACACCTTC.